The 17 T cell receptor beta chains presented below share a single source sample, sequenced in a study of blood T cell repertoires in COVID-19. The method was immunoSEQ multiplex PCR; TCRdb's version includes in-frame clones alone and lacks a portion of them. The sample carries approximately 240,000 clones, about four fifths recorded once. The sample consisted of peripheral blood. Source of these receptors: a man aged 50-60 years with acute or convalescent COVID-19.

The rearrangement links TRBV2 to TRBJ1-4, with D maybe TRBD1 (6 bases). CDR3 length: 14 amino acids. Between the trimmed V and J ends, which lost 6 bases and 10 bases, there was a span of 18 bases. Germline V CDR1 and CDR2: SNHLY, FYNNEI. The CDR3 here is CASREPDRGRKLFF. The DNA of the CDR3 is TGTGCCAGCAGGGAGCCGGACAGAGGGCGAAAACTGTTTTTT.

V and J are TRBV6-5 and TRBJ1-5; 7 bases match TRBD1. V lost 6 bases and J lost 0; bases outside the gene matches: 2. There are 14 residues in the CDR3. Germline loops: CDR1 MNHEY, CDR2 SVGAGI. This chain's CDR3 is CASRRDSSNQPQHF. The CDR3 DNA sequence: TGTGCCAGCAGGCGGGACAGTAGCAATCAGCCCCAGCATTTT.

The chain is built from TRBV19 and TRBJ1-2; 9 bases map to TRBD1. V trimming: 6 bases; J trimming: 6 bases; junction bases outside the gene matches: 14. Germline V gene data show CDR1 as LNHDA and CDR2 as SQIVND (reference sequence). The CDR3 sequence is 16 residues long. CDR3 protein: CASSHFAHTGGDGYTF. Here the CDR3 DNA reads TGTGCCAGTAGCCATTTTGCACATACAGGGGGCGATGGCTACACCTTC.

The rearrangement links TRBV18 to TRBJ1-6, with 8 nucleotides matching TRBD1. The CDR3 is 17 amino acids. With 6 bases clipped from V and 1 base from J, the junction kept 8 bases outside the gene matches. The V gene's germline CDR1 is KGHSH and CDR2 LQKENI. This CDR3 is CASSPRDRNSYNSPLHF. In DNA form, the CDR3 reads TGTGCCAGCTCGCCCCGGGACAGGAATTCCTATAATTCACCCCTCCACTTT.

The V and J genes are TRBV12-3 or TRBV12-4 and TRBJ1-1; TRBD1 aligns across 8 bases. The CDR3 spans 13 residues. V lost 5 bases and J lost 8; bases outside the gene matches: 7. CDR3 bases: TGTGCCAGCAGTAGAGACAGGGGCGAGGAAGCTTTCTTT. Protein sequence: CASSRDRGEEAFF.

DNA for the CDR3: TGTGCCAGTAGTATAGATCATCTGGGACTCTATGGCTACACCTTC. This sequence encodes CASSIDHLGLYGYTF. V is TRBV19 and J is TRBJ1-2, with a tentative D call TRBD1 (5 bases). This CDR3 spans 15 amino acids. Germline CDR1 is LNHDA and CDR2 is SQIVND (reference sequence). V was pared by 0 bases and J by 4 bases, with 12 bases between. Supplemented by reference TRBV19 and TRBJ1-2, the full variable domain reads DGGITQSPKYLFRKEGQNVTLSCEQNLNHDAMYWYRQDPGQGLRLIYYSQIVNDFQKGDIAEGYSVSREKKESFPLTVTSAQKNPTAFYLCASSIDHLGLYGYTFGSGTRLTVV.

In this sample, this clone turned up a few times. CDR3 sequence (DNA): TGTGCCAGCAGCTTACCTAGAGTGAGCATATCTGGGGCCAACGTCCTGACTTTC. Translated: CASSLPRVSISGANVLTF. The rearrangement joins TRBV13 to TRBJ2-6; D unclear. Germline V gives CDR1 PRHDT, CDR2 FYEKMQ (reference sequence). This CDR3 comprises 18 residues. The V gene lost 2 bases and the J gene lost 1 base, with 15 bases spanning the gap.

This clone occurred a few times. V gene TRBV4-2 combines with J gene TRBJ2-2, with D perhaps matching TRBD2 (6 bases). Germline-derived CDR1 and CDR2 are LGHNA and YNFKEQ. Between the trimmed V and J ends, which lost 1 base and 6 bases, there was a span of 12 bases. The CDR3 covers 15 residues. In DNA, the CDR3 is TGTGCCAGCAGCCAAGTCCAACAGCGGGCCGGGGAGCTGTTTTTT. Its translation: CASSQVQQRAGELFF.

The CDR3 here is CASSTILRGYEKLFF. In DNA form, the CDR3 reads TGTGCCAGCAGTACCATCTTACGGGGATATGAAAAACTGTTTTTT. This chain links TRBV11-2 with TRBJ1-4; D is undetermined. The germline V gene has CDR1 SGHAT and CDR2 FQNNGV. V was pared by 6 bases and J by 6 bases, with 17 bases between. The CDR3 covers 15 residues.

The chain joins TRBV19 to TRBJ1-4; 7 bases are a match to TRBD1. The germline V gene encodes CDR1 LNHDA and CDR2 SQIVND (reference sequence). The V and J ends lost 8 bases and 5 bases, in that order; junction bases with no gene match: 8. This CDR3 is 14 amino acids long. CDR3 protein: CASGETGKNEKLFF. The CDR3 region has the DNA TGTGCCAGTGGGGAGACAGGGAAAAATGAAAAACTGTTTTTT.

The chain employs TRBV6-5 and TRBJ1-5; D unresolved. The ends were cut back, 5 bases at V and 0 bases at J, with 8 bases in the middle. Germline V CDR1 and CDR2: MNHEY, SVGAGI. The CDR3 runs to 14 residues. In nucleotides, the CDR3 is TGTGCCAGCAGTCGCGGCTATAGCAATCAGCCCCAGCATTTT. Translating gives CASSRGYSNQPQHF.

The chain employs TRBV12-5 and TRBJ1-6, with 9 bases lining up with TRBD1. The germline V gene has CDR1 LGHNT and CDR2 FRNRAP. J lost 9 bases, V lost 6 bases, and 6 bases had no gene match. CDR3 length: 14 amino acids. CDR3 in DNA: TGTGCTAGTGGACGGGACAGGGTAATTTCACCCCTCCACTTT. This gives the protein CASGRDRVISPLHF.

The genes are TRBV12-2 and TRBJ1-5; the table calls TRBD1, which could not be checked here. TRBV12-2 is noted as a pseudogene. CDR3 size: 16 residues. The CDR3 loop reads CASHHRAVLTNQPQHF. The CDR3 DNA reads TGTGCAAGTCATCACAGGGCGGTTCTCACGAATCAGCCCCAGCATTTT.

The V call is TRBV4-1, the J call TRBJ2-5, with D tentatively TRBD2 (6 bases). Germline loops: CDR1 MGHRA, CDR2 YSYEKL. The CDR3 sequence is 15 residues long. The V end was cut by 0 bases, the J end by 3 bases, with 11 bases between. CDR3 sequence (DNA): TGCGCCAGCAGCCAAGAAAGGCCGGGAGAAGAGACCCAGTACTTC. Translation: CASSQERPGEETQYF.

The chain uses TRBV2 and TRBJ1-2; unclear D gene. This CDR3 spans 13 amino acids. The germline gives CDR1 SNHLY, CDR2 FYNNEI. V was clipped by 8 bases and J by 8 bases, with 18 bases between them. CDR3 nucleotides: TGTGCCAGCTCCGAAACGGGTTCGCGAGGCTACACCTTC. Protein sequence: CASSETGSRGYTF.

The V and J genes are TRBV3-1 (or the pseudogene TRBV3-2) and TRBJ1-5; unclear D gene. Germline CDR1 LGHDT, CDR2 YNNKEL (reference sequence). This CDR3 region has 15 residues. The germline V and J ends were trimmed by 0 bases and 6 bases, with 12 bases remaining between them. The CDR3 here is CASSQDQAGFQPQHF. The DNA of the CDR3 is TGTGCCAGCAGCCAAGATCAAGCGGGGTTTCAGCCCCAGCATTTT.

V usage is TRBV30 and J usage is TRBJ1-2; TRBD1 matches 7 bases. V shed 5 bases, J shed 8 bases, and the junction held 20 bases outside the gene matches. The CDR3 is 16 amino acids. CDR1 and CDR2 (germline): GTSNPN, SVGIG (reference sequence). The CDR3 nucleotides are TGTGCCTGGTACCGGGACAGCCTCGCGGGAAGAAGGGGCTACACCTTC. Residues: CAWYRDSLAGRRGYTF. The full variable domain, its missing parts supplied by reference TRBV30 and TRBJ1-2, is SQTIHQWPATLVQPVGSPLSLECTVEGTSNPNLYWYRQAAGRGLQLLFYSVGIGQISSEVPQNLSASRPQDRQFILSSKKLLLSDSGFYLCAWYRDSLAGRRGYTFGSGTRLTVV.